Shown below are 22 T cell receptor beta chains from a single sample sequenced in a study of PD-L1 blockade in urothelial cancer. Repertoires were generated with immunoSEQ multiplex PCR, while TCRdb's copy carries only in-frame clones and drops some. The table lists around 100,000 clones, under 95% of them singletons, with approximately 3.8% in the top ten. Time point indicated: peripheral blood 6 weeks after treatment start. Sequencing was performed on PBMCs, taken around atezolizumab (anti-PD-L1) treatment. All receptors derive from a man between 60 and 75 years old with urothelial cancer.

V usage is TRBV30 and J usage is TRBJ2-1; 11 bases align to TRBD2. The CDR3 runs to 17 residues. The V gene end was trimmed by 2 bases and the J gene end by 7 bases; junction bases not matched to a gene: 13. The germline gives CDR1 GTSNPN, CDR2 SVGIG (reference sequence). DNA for the CDR3: TGTGCCTGGAGTCCTACTCGCTATAGCGGGGGGGGGAATGAGCAGTTCTTC. Encoded protein: CAWSPTRYSGGGNEQFF.

The chain uses TRBV30 and TRBJ1-1, with D unresolved. CDR3 length equals 13 residues. Trimming removed 3 bases at V and 0 bases at J, with 8 bases between. In germline, CDR1 is GTSNPN, CDR2 SVGIG (reference sequence). CDR3 residues: CAWRASMNTEAFF. The CDR3 nucleotides are TGTGCCTGGAGGGCCAGTATGAACACTGAAGCTTTCTTT.

For this clone: The sample carries other DNA sequences with the same CDR3. This rearrangement joins TRBV9 to TRBJ2-7; no firm D call. There are 14 residues in the CDR3. V dropped 0 bases and J dropped 0 bases, with 7 bases sitting between them. Germline values: CDR1 SGDLS, CDR2 YYNGEE. The CDR3 spells CASSVGPSSYEQYF. The CDR3 DNA reads TGTGCCAGCAGCGTAGGACCTAGCTCCTACGAGCAGTACTTC. The complete variable domain, with remaining parts taken from reference TRBV9 and TRBJ2-7, reads DSGVTQTPKHLITATGQRVTLRCSPRSGDLSVYWYQQSLDQGLQFLIQYYNGEERAKGNILERFSAQQFPDLHSELNLSSLELGDSALYFCASSVGPSSYEQYFGPGTRLTVT.

This rearrangement joins TRBV9 to TRBJ1-2; 12 bases are shared with TRBD1. Unmatched junction bases numbered 4, after V lost 0 bases and J lost 13 bases. The CDR3 is 13 amino acids. Per the germline V gene, CDR1 is SGDLS and CDR2 is YYNGEE. The CDR3 nucleotides read TGTGCCAGCAGCGTAGCTGGGACAGGGGGCACCACCTTC. It is translated as CASSVAGTGGTTF. Drawing the rest from reference TRBV9 and TRBJ1-2, the complete variable domain is DSGVTQTPKHLITATGQRVTLRCSPRSGDLSVYWYQQSLDQGLQFLIQYYNGEERAKGNILERFSAQQFPDLHSELNLSSLELGDSALYFCASSVAGTGGTTFGSGTRLTVV.

The rearrangement uses TRBV9 and TRBJ2-3; 9 bases match TRBD1. Germline V gives CDR1 SGDLS, CDR2 YYNGEE. Trimming took 0 bases from V and 6 from J; bases not matched to a gene: 14. The CDR3 runs 18 residues. CDR3 sequence: CASSVAIGVTGGTDTQYF. Here the CDR3 DNA reads TGTGCCAGCAGCGTAGCGATCGGGGTGACAGGGGGTACCGATACGCAGTATTTT. Full variable domain (remainder filled in from reference TRBV9 and TRBJ2-3): DSGVTQTPKHLITATGQRVTLRCSPRSGDLSVYWYQQSLDQGLQFLIQYYNGEERAKGNILERFSAQQFPDLHSELNLSSLELGDSALYFCASSVAIGVTGGTDTQYFGPGTRLTVL.

The J gene is TRBJ1-1, the V gene TRBV4-1, with a weak D call TRBD1 (6 bases). With 5 bases removed from V and 5 bases from J, the gap between germline ends came to 15 bases. The CDR3 has 14 amino acids. The germline CDR1 and CDR2 sequences are MGHRA and YSYEKL. In nucleotides, the CDR3 is TGCGCCAGCAGCACACAGGGAAGGGGTACTGAAGCTTTCTTT. Translation: CASSTQGRGTEAFF.

This clone appeared a few times. The J gene is TRBJ1-5, the V gene TRBV4-1; TRBD1 aligns across 11 bases. This CDR3 contains 17 residues. V dropped 3 bases and J dropped 6; count of bases not matched to a gene: 10. The germline CDR1 and CDR2 sequences are MGHRA and YSYEKL. The CDR3 loop reads CASSHRTGQGGGQPQHF. CDR3 coding DNA: TGCGCCAGCAGCCATCGGACGGGACAGGGGGGCGGTCAGCCCCAGCATTTT.

This clone was counted a few times. The chain combines TRBV7-8 with TRBJ2-7; possibly TRBD2 for D (5 bases). Germline values: CDR1 SGHVS, CDR2 FQNEAQ. This CDR3 has 13 amino acids. The V end lost 8 bases, the J end lost 3 bases, and 14 bases lay between the germline ends. CDR3 residues: CASRPAGDYEQYF. The CDR3 DNA is TGTGCCAGCCGCCCCGCCGGGGACTACGAGCAGTACTTC.

The V and J genes are TRBV5-1 and TRBJ2-5; 9 bases agree with TRBD1. This CDR3 spans 15 amino acids. Germline CDR1 is SGHRS and CDR2 is YFSETQ. V gave up 4 bases and J gave up 5 bases; unmatched junction bases: 9. The CDR3 DNA sequence: TGCGCCAGCAGCGCGCCGGGACAGGGTTCGGAGACCCAGTACTTC. Translation gives CASSAPGQGSETQYF.

The chain employs TRBV29-1 and TRBJ2-7; tentatively, D is TRBD2 (5 bases). The length of the CDR3 is 12 residues. Germline lookup yields CDR1 SQVTM and CDR2 ANQGSEA. Trimming removed 3 bases at V and 0 bases at J, with 6 bases between. CDR3 nucleotides: TGCAGCGTTGAGGGGAGCTCCTACGAGCAGTACTTC. Its translation is CSVEGSSYEQYF.

V usage is TRBV4-2 and J usage is TRBJ1-4; 7 bases align to TRBD1. J lost 1 base, V lost 4 bases, and 9 bases had no gene match. CDR3 size: 17 residues. Germline V gives CDR1 LGHNA, CDR2 YNFKEQ. The CDR3 DNA reads TGTGCCAGCAGCCCGTACGAGGGGGCAGGAACTAATGAAAAACTGTTTTTT. Translation gives CASSPYEGAGTNEKLFF.

Here the CDR3 DNA reads TGTGCCAGCAGCCCCACCGGTTCCACGCAGTATTTT. The encoded protein is CASSPTGSTQYF. The chain uses TRBV7-2 and TRBJ2-3; D is ambiguous. CDR1 and CDR2 from the germline V gene are SGHTA and FQGNSA. The CDR3 has 12 amino acids. The ends were cut back, 5 bases at V and 9 bases at J, with 12 bases in the middle. Full variable domain (remainder filled in from reference TRBV7-2 and TRBJ2-3): GAGVSQSPSNKVTEKGKDVELRCDPISGHTALYWYRQSLGQGLEFLIYFQGNSAPDKSGLPSDRFSAERTGGSVSTLTIQRTQQEDSAVYLCASSPTGSTQYFGPGTRLTVL.

V is TRBV5-1 and J is TRBJ2-7; D not resolved. The CDR3 extends over 14 amino acids. Trimming removed 0 bases from V and 6 bases from J, with 13 bases in between. Germline V CDR1 and CDR2: SGHRS, YFSETQ. CDR3 loop: CASSLAGNAGEQYF. DNA for the CDR3: TGCGCCAGCAGCTTGGCCGGTAACGCCGGCGAGCAGTACTTC.

The count of this clone is one. One end of the junction does not line up with germline, which may come from a read error. This chain connects TRBV7-7 to TRBJ2-2; the match to TRBD2 covers 14 bases. From germline, CDR1 is SSHAT and CDR2 FNYEAQ (reference sequence). The CDR3 has 18 residues. The CDR3 protein is CASSLRLAGGVSTGELFF. CDR3 in DNA: TGTGCTAGCAGCTTACGACTAGCGGGAGGGGTTAGCACCGGGGAGCTGTTTTTT.

This chain uses TRBV6-5 with TRBJ2-7, with D perhaps TRBD2 (6 bases). The V and J ends lost 4 bases and 4 bases respectively, with 14 bases between them. Germline V lookup: CDR1 MNHEY, CDR2 SVGAGI. The CDR3 has 14 residues. CDR3 nucleotides: TGTGCCAGCAGTTTTGCCGGGACTCAGTACGAGCAGTACTTC. This codes for CASSFAGTQYEQYF.

In DNA, the CDR3 is TGTGCCAGCAGCGACCGACTAGCGGGGTCCCGAGAGACCCAGTACTTC. The encoded protein is CASSDRLAGSRETQYF. The chain employs TRBV7-6 and TRBJ2-5; TRBD2 aligns across 11 bases. After removal of 5 bases from V and 4 bases from J, the junction contained 9 bases not matched to a gene. The CDR3 runs to 16 residues. CDR1 is SGHVS, CDR2 FNYEAQ, per germline.

This clone was observed a single time. This sequence joins TRBV28 and TRBJ2-5; 13 bases align to TRBD2. Germline values: CDR1 MDHEN, CDR2 SYDVKM. The junction had 7 bases not matched to a gene; V was cut back by 2 bases and J by 1 base. This CDR3 spans 18 amino acids. CDR3 coding DNA: TGTGCCAGCAGTTTAGGACTAGCGGGGGACGTCCTCCAAGAGACCCAGTACTTC. Translation: CASSLGLAGDVLQETQYF.

The V call is TRBV7-9, the J call TRBJ2-3; possibly TRBD1 for D (5 bases). With 1 base removed from V and 0 bases from J, the gap between germline ends came to 17 bases. Germline V gene lookup returns CDR1 SEHNR and CDR2 FQNEAQ (reference sequence). The CDR3 is 18 residues long. The CDR3 nucleotides are TGTGCCAGCAGCTTAGTCCCCTCTCGGCAGGGAAGCACAGATACGCAGTATTTT. It is translated as CASSLVPSRQGSTDTQYF.

The chain combines TRBV9 with TRBJ2-1, with 8 positions matching TRBD2. The germline CDR1 and CDR2 sequences are SGDLS and YYNGEE. Trimming at V came to 6 bases and at J to 10 bases, leaving 12 bases not matched to a gene. CDR3 length: 14 residues. The CDR3, as DNA: TGTGCCAGCACCGGGGGGGGGAAACCCGGGGAGCAGTTCTTC. Its translation is CASTGGGKPGEQFF.

The chain carries TRBV7-9 and TRBJ2-7, with D perhaps matching TRBD1 (5 bases). From germline, CDR1 is SEHNR and CDR2 FQNEAQ (reference sequence). V lost 5 bases and J lost 9, with 11 bases in between. The length of the CDR3 is 11 residues. CDR3 region: CASSLQGGQYF. The DNA of the CDR3 is TGTGCCAGCAGCCTCCAGGGCGGGCAGTACTTC.

In this sample, this clone turned up once. The gene calls are TRBV6-1 and TRBJ2-1; 7 bases are a match to TRBD2. This CDR3 spans 16 amino acids. Germline values: CDR1 MNHNS, CDR2 SASEGT. V shed 2 bases, J shed 2 bases, and the junction held 6 bases outside the gene matches. CDR3 nucleotide sequence: TGTGCCAGCAGTGAACTCCCGGGGGGTGCCTACAATGAGCAGTTCTTC. Its protein is CASSELPGGAYNEQFF.

The V gene is TRBV7-2, the J gene TRBJ2-2; 10 bases are a match to TRBD1. The CDR3 has 16 residues. The junction had 5 bases not matched to a gene; V was cut back by 5 bases and J by 2 bases. From germline, CDR1 is SGHTA and CDR2 FQGNSA. CDR3 region: CASSAGQGLNTGELFF. In DNA, the CDR3 is TGTGCCAGCAGCGCGGGACAGGGGCTTAACACCGGGGAGCTGTTTTTT.